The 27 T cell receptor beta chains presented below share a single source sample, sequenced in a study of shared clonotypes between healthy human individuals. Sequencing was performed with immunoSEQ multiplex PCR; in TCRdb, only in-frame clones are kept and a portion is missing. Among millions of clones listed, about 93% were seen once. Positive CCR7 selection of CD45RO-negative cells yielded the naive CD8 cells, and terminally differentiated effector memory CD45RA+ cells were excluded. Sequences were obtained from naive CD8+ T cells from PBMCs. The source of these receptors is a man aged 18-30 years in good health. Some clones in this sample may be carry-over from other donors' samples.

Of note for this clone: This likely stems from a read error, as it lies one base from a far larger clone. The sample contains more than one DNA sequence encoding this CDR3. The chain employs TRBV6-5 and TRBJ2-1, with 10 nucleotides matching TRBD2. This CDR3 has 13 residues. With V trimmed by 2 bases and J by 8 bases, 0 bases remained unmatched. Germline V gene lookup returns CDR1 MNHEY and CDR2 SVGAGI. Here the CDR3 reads CASSYGLADEQFF. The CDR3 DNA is TGTGCCAGCAGTTACGGACTAGCGGATGAGCAGTTCTTC.

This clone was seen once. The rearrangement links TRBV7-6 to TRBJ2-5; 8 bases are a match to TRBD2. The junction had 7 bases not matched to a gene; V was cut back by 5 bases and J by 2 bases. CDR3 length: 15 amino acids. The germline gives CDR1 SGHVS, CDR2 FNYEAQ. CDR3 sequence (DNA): TGTGCCAGCAGCCCCTTAGCGGGAAATCAAGAGACCCAGTACTTC. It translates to CASSPLAGNQETQYF.

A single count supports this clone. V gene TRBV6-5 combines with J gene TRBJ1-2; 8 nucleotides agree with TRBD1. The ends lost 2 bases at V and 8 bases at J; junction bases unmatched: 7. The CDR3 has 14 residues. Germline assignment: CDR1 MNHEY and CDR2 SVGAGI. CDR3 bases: TGTGCCAGCAGTTACAGGCAGGGGGCTGGCGGCTACACCTTC. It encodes CASSYRQGAGGYTF.

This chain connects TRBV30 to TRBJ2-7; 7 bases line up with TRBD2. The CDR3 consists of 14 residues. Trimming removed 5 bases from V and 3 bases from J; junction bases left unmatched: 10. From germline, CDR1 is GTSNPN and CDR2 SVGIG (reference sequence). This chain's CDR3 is CAWAKRDYYYEQYF. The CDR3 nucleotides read TGTGCCTGGGCCAAACGGGACTACTACTACGAGCAGTACTTC. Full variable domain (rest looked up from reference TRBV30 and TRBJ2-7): SQTIHQWPATLVQPVGSPLSLECTVEGTSNPNLYWYRQAAGRGLQLLFYSVGIGQISSEVPQNLSASRPQDRQFILSSKKLLLSDSGFYLCAWAKRDYYYEQYFGPGTRLTVT.

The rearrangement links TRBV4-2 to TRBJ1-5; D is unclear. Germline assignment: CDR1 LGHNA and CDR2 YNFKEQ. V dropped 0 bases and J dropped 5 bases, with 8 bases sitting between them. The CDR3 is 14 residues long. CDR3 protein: CASSQEVWDQPQHF. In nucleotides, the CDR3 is TGTGCCAGCAGCCAAGAGGTCTGGGATCAGCCCCAGCATTTT.

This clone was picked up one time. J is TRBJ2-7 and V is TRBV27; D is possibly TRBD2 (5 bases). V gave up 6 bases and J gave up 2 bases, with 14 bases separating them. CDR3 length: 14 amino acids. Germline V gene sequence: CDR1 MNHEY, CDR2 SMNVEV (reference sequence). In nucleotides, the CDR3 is TGTGCCAGCAGGATAGCGAGCAGCCCCTACGAGCAGTACTTC. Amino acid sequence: CASRIASSPYEQYF.

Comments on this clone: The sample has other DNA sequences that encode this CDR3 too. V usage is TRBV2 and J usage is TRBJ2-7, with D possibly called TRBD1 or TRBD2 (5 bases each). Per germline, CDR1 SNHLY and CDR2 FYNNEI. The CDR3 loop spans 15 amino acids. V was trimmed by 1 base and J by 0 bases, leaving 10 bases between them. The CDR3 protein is CASSEGGGGSYEQYF. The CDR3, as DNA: TGTGCCAGCAGTGAAGGGGGCGGAGGCTCCTACGAGCAGTACTTC.

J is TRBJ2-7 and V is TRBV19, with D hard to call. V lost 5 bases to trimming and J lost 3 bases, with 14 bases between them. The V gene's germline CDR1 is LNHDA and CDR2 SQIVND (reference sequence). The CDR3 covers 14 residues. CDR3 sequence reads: CASSADWESYEQYF. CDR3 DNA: TGTGCCAGTAGTGCCGACTGGGAAAGCTACGAGCAGTACTTC.

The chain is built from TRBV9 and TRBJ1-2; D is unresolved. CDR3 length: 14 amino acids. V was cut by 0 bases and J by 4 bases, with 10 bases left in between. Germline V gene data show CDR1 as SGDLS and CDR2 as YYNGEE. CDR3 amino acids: CASSVGDWGYGYTF. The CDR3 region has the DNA TGTGCCAGCAGCGTAGGGGATTGGGGCTATGGCTACACCTTC.

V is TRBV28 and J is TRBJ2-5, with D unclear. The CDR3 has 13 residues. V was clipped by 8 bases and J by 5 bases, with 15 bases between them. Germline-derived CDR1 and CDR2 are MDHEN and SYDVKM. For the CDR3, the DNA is TGTGCCAGCGGGTCTGTCGGTCTGGAGACCCAGTACTTC. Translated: CASGSVGLETQYF. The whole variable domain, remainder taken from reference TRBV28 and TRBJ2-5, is DVKVTQSSRYLVKRTGEKVFLECVQDMDHENMFWYRQDPGLGLRLIYFSYDVKMKEKGDIPEGYSVSREKKERFSLILESASTNQTSMYLCASGSVGLETQYFGPGTRLLVL.

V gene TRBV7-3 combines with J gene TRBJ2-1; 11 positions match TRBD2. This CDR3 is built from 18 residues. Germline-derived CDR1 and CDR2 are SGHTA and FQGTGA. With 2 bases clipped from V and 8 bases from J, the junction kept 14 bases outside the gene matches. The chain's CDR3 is CASSLFASGRPGTYEQFF. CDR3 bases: TGTGCCAGCAGCTTATTCGCTAGCGGGAGGCCGGGGACATATGAGCAGTTCTTC. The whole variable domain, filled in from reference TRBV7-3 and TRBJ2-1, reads GAGVSQTPSNKVTEKGKYVELRCDPISGHTALYWYRQSLGQGPEFLIYFQGTGAADDSGLPNDRFFAVRPEGSVSTLKIQRTERGDSAVYLCASSLFASGRPGTYEQFFGPGTRLTVL.

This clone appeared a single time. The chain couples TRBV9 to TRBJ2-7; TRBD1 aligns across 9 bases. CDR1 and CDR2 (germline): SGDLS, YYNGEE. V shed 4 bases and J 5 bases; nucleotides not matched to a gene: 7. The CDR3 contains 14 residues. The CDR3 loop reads CASSPGDRAHEQYF. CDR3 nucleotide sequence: TGTGCCAGCAGCCCGGGGGACAGGGCCCACGAGCAGTACTTC.

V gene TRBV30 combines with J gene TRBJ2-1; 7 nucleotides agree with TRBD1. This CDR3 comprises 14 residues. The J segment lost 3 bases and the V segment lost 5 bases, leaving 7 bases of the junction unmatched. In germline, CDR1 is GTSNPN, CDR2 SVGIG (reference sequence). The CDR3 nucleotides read TGTGCCTGGGGCTTCGGGACAGTCTACAATGAGCAGTTCTTC. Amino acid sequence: CAWGFGTVYNEQFF.

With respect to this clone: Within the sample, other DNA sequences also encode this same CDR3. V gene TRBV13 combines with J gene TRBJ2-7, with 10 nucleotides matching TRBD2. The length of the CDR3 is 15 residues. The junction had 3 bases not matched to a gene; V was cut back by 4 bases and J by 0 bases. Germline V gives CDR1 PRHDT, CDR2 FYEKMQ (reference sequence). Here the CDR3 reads CASSSRLAGSYEQYF. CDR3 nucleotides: TGTGCCAGCAGCTCCCGACTAGCGGGCTCCTACGAGCAGTACTTC.

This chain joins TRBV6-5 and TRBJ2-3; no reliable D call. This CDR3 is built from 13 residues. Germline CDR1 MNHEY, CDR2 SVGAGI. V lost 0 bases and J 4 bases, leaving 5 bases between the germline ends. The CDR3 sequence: CASSYSESDTQYF. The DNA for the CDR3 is TGTGCCAGCAGTTACTCTGAGTCAGATACGCAGTATTTT.

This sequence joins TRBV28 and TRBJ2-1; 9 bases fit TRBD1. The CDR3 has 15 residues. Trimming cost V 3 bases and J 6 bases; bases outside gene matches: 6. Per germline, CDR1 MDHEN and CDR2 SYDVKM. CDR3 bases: TGTGCCAGCAGTTTTGGGACAGGGACCTCCAATGAGCAGTTCTTC. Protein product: CASSFGTGTSNEQFF.

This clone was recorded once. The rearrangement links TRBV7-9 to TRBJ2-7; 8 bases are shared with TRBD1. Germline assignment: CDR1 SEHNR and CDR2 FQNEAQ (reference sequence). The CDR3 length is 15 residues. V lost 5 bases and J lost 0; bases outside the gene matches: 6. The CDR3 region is CASSARDRLSYEQYF. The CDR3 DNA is TGTGCCAGCAGCGCCCGGGACAGGCTCTCCTACGAGCAGTACTTC.

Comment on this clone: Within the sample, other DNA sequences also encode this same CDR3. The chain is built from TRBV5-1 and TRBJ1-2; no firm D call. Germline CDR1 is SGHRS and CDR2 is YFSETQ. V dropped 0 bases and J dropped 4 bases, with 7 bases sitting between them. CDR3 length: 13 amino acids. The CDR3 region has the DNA TGCGCCAGCAGCTTGGAGGGTGGCTATGGCTACACCTTC. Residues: CASSLEGGYGYTF.

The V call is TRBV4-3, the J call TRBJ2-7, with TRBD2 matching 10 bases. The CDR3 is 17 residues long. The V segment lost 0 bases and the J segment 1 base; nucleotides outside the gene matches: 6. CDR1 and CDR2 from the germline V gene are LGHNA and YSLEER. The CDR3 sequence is CASSQESLAGYSYEQYF. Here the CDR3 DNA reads TGCGCCAGCAGCCAAGAATCACTAGCGGGATATTCCTACGAGCAGTACTTC.

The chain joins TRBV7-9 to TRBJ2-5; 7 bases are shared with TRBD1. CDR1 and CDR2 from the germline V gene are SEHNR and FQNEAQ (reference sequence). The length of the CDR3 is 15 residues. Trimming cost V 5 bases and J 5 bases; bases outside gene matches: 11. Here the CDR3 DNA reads TGTGCCAGCAGCCCCGGGCACAGGGGATCGGAGACCCAGTACTTC. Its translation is CASSPGHRGSETQYF.

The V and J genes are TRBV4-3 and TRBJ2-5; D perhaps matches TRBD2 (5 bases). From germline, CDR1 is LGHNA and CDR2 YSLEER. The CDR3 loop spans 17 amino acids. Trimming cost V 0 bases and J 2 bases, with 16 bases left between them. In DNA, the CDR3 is TGCGCCAGCAGCCAAGATCTGGGCTCGGGGATTCAAGAGACCCAGTACTTC. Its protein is CASSQDLGSGIQETQYF.

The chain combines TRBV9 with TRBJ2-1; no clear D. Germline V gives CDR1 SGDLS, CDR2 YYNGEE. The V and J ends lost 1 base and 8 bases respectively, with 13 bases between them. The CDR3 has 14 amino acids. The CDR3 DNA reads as TGTGCCAGCAGCGTACTTGCGGAAGGGCATGAGCAGTTCTTC. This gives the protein CASSVLAEGHEQFF.

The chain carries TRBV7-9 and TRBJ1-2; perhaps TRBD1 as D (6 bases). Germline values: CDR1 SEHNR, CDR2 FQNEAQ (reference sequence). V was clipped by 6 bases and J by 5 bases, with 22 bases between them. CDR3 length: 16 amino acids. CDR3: CASRGQGGPPAYGYTF. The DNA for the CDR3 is TGTGCCAGCAGGGGACAAGGGGGGCCCCCGGCGTATGGCTACACCTTC.

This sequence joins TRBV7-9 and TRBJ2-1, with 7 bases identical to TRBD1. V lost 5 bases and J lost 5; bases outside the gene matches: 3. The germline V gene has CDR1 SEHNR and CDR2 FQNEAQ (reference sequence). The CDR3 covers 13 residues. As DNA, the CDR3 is TGTGCCAGCAGCCCGACAGGGCACAATGAGCAGTTCTTC. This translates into CASSPTGHNEQFF.

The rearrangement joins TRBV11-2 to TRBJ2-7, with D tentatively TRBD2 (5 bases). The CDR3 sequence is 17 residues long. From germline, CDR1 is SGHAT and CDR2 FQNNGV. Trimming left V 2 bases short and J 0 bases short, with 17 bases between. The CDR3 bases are TGTGCCAGCAGCTTACCCCAGCGCAGCGGAAGCTCCTACGAGCAGTACTTC. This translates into CASSLPQRSGSSYEQYF.

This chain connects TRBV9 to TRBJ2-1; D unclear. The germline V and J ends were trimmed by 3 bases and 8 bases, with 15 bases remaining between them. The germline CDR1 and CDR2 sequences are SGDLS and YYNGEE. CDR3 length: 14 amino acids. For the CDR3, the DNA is TGTGCCAGCAGCGGGACGTGGCTGGGCGATGAGCAGTTCTTC. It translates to CASSGTWLGDEQFF.

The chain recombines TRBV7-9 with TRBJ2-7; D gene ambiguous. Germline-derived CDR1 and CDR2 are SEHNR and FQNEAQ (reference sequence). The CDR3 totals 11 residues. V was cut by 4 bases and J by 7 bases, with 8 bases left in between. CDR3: CASSSVQEQYF. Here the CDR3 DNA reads TGTGCCAGCAGCTCGGTGCAGGAGCAGTACTTC.